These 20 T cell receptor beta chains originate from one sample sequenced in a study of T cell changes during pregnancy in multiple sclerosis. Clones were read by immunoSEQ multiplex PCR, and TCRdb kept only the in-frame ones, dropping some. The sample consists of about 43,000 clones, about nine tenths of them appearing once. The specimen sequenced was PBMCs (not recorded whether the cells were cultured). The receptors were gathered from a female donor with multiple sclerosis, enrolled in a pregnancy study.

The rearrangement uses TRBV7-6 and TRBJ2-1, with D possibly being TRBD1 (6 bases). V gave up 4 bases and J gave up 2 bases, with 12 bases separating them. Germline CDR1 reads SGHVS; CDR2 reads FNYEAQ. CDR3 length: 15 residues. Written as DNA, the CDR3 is TGTGCCAGCAGCTCTACAGGGTGGCCCTACAATGAGCAGTTCTTC. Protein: CASSSTGWPYNEQFF.

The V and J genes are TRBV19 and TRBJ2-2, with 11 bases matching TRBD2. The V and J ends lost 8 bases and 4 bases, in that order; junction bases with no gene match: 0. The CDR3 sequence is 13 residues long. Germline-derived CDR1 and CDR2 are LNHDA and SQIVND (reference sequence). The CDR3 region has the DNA TGTGCCAGTGGGACTAGCGGCACCGGGGAGCTGTTTTTT. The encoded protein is CASGTSGTGELFF.

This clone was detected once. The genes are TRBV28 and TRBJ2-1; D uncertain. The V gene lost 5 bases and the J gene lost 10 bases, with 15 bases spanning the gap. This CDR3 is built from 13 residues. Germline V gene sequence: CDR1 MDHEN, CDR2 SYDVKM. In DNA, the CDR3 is TGTGCCAGCAGTGATCGACCTTTCGGGGAGCAGTTCTTC. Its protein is CASSDRPFGEQFF.

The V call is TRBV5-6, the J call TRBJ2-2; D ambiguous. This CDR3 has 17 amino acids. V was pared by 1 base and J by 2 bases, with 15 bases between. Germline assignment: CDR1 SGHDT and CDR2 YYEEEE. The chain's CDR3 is CASSLKPGQLNTGELFF. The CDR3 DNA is TGTGCCAGCAGCTTGAAACCGGGCCAGCTTAACACCGGGGAGCTGTTTTTT.

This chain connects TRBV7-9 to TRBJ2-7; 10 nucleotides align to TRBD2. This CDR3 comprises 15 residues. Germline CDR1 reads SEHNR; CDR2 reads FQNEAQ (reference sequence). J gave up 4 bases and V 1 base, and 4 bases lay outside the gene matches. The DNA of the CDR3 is TGTGCCAGCAGCTTAGGGCTAGCGGGAGAGTACGAGCAGTACTTC. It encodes CASSLGLAGEYEQYF.

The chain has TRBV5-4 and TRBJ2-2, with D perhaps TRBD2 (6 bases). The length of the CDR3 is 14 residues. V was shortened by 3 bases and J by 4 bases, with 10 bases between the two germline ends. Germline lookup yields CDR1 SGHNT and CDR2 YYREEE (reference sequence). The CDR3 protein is CASSSGLFTGELFF. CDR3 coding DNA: TGTGCCAGCAGCTCGGGACTCTTCACCGGGGAGCTGTTTTTT.

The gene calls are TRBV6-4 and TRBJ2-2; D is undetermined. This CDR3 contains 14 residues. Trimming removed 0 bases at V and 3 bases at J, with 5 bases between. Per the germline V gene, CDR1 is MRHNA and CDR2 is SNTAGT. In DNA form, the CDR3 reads TGTGCCAGCAGTGACTCGACGGACACCGGGGAGCTGTTTTTT. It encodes CASSDSTDTGELFF.

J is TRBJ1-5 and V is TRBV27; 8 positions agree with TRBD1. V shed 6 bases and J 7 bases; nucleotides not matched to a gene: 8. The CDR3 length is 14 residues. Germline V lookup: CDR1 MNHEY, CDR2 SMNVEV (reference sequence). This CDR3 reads CASSLRGLGQPQHF. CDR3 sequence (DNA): TGTGCCAGCAGCCTCAGGGGGCTTGGACAGCCCCAGCATTTT.

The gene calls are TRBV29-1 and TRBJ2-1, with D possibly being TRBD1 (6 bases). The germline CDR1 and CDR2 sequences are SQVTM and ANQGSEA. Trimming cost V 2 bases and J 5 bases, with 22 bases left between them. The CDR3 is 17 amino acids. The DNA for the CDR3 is TGCAGCGTTGAAAACCCAACCAGGGGAAGGTTGGACAATGAGCAGTTCTTC. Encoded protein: CSVENPTRGRLDNEQFF.

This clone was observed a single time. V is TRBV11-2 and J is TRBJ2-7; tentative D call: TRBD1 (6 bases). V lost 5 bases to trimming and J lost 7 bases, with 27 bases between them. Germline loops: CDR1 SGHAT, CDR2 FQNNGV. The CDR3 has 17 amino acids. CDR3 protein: CASSLDTDRLLIKEQYF. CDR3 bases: TGTGCCAGCAGCCTTGACACCGACAGGCTTCTAATTAAAGAGCAGTACTTC.

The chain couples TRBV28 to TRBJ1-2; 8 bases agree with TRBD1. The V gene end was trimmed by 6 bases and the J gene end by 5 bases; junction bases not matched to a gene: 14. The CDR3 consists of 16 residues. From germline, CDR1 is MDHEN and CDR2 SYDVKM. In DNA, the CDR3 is TGTGCCAGCAGCACCCGGACAGGGAGGACGAGGTATGGCTACACCTTC. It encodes CASSTRTGRTRYGYTF.

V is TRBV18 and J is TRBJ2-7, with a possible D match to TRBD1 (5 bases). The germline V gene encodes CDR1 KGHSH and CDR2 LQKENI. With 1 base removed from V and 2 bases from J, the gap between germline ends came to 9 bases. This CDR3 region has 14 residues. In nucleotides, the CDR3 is TGTGCCAGCTCACCACGACAGACCCCCTACGAGCAGTACTTC. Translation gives CASSPRQTPYEQYF.

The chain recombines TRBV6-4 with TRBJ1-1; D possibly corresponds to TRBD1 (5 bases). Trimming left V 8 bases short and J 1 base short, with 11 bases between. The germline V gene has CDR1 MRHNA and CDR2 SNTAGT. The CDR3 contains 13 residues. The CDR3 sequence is CASGRQTNTEAFF. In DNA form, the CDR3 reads TGTGCCAGCGGAAGACAGACGAACACTGAAGCTTTCTTT.

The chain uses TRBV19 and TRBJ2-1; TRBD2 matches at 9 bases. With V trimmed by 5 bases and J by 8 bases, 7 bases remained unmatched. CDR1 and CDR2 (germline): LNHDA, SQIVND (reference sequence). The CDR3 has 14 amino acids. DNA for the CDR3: TGTGCCAGTAGTTCATGGCGGGAGGGCTATGAGCAGTTCTTC. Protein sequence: CASSSWREGYEQFF.

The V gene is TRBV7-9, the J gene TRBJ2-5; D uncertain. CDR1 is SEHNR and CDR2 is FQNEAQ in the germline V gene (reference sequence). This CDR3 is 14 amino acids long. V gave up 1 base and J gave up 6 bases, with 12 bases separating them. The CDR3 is CASSLGWVPQTQYF. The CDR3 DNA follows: TGTGCCAGCAGCTTAGGGTGGGTGCCGCAGACCCAGTACTTC.

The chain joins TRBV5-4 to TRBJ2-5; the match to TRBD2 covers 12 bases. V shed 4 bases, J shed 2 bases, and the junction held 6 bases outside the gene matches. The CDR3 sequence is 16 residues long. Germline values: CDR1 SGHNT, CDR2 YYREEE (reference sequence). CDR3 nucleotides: TGTGCCAGCAGCGAGAGGCTAGCGGGAGGGCAAGAGACCCAGTACTTC. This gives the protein CASSERLAGGQETQYF.

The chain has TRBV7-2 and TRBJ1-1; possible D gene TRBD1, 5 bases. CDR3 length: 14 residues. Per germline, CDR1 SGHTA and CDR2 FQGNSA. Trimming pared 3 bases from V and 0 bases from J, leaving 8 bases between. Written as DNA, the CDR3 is TGTGCCAGCAGCTTTCTGGGGGTGAACACTGAAGCTTTCTTT. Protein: CASSFLGVNTEAFF.

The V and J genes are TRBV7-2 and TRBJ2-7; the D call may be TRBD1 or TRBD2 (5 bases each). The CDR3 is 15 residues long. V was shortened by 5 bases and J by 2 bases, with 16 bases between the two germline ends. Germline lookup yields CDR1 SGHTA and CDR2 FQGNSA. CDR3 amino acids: CASSPTWGPTYEQYF. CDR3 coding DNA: TGTGCCAGCAGCCCCACATGGGGACCAACCTACGAGCAGTACTTC.

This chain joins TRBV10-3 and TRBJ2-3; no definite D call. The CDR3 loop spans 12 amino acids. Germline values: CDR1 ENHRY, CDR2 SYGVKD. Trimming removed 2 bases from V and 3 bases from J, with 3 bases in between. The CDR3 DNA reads TGTGCCATCAGTGAGCGAACAGATACGCAGTATTTT. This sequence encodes CAISERTDTQYF.

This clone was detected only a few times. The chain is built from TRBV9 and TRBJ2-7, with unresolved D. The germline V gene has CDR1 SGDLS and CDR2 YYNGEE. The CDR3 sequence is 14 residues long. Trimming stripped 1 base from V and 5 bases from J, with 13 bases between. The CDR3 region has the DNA TGTGCCAGCAGCGTACTCTGGTCGGCGAACGAGCAGTACTTC. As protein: CASSVLWSANEQYF.